Sequencing of this T cell receptor (beta chain) was carried out in a study of shared clonotypes between healthy human individuals. Study-level results: Donor clonotype sharing was expected to depend on sequencing depth.

Trimming took off 5 bases at V and 14 bases at J, with 26 bases between the two ends. The germline V gene encodes CDR1 LNHNV and CDR2 YYDKDF (reference sequence). The CDR3 consists of 15 residues. Assay: immunoSEQ multiplex PCR; the TCRdb copy retains only in-frame clones and omits some. The sample lists about 2.2 million clones, about 94% occurring once. CD45RO-negative cells were positively selected for CCR7, leaving out terminally differentiated effector memory CD45RA+ cells. All the donors were Caucasian adults who lived in Nashville, Tennessee. This clone was found once. Its target is unknown. This TCR was recovered from a man aged 18 to 29 in good health. Some clones in this sample may be carry-over from other donors' samples. The chain couples TRBV15 to TRBJ2-3; D may be TRBD1 or TRBD2 (6 bases each). Sequenced input: naive CD8+ T cells from PBMCs. CDR3 nucleotides: TGTGCCACCAGCGGGGGGCGGGAAAACGCAGTCGATAGGTATTTT. This translates into CATSGGRENAVDRYF.